This T cell receptor (beta chain) was recovered during a study of T cells in Graves' hyperthyroidism and ophthalmopathy. As for the study in general: Peripheral blood samples were taken at initial diagnosis, prior to any treatment.

General study points: Most clonotypes that expanded in the thyroid above 0.001 also showed up in blood.

This clonotype was found many times. Its antigen is not identified. Amplification yielded TCR beta CDR3 regions, with RNA transcripts as the source. Primed by the HTBI set, a first-round RT-PCR was run on the TCR CDR3. MiXCR was run by TCRdb on the multiplex PCR reads, yielding one entry per CDR3 protein. The sample gives about 55,000 distinct CDR3 sequences, roughly 58% of which show up once; 2.5% to 3.5% is in the top ten. The sample consisted of blood. The sequence was obtained from a woman in her sixties with Graves' ophthalmopathy.

The CDR3 DNA sequence: TGTGCCAGCTCACCACTCTCCGGGTTTGGCTACACCTTC. The encoded protein is CASSPLSGFGYTF. The chain links TRBV18 to TRBJ1-2; D is uncertain. The germline V and J ends were trimmed by 1 base and 7 bases, with 10 bases remaining between them. Germline CDR1 KGHSH, CDR2 LQKENI. CDR3 length equals 13 residues.